The 32 T cell receptor beta chains below all came from one sample that was sequenced in a study. TCRdb re-called the RT-PCR reads with MiXCR, one entry per CDR3 protein. Of hundreds of thousands of distinct CDR3 sequences listed, more than 13% are singletons. Sequencing was done on a sample of memory CD4+ T cells from blood. The receptor source for this set is a female donor in good health, serving as a healthy control.

The V call is TRBV6-4, the J call TRBJ2-1; 8 bases are a match to TRBD2. The CDR3 runs to 15 residues. V lost 10 bases and J lost 1; bases outside the gene matches: 9. Looked up from germline, CDR1 is MRHNA and CDR2 is SNTAGT. The CDR3 coding sequence is TGTGCCACCTCGGGGGGGTCTATTTCCTACAATGAGCAGTTCTTC. Protein product: CATSGGSISYNEQFF.

In its sample, this clonotype was seen a few times. This sequence joins TRBV9 and TRBJ2-7, with 7 bases that match TRBD2. Germline V gene data show CDR1 as SGDLS and CDR2 as YYNGEE. With V trimmed by 4 bases and J by 3 bases, 10 bases remained unmatched. The CDR3 is made up of 15 amino acids. The DNA of the CDR3 is TGTGCCAGCAGCCCGGGAGCGGGACGGAACTACGAGCAGTACTTC. Its protein product is CASSPGAGRNYEQYF.

This clonotype came up a few times. The chain employs TRBV30 and TRBJ1-5; no definite D call. The CDR3 loop spans 15 amino acids. Germline CDR1 is GTSNPN and CDR2 is SVGIG (reference sequence). V lost 0 bases, J lost 4 bases, and 13 bases lay in between. The CDR3 loop is CAWSVWKGQNQPQHF. The DNA of the CDR3 is TGTGCCTGGAGTGTATGGAAGGGCCAAAATCAGCCCCAGCATTTT.

The chain carries TRBV6-5 and TRBJ1-6; D is undetermined. Germline V gives CDR1 MNHEY, CDR2 SVGAGI. CDR3 length: 14 amino acids. V was cut by 5 bases and J by 7 bases, with 12 bases left in between. The CDR3 sequence: CASSRTGFNSPLHF. The CDR3, as DNA: TGTGCCAGCAGTCGCACGGGGTTCAATTCACCCCTCCACTTT.

The chain joins TRBV18 to TRBJ2-4; 8 bases are a match to TRBD2. Germline V gene sequence: CDR1 KGHSH, CDR2 LQKENI. The junction had 3 bases not matched to a gene; V was cut back by 5 bases and J by 0 bases. This CDR3 is built from 15 residues. CDR3 region: CASSDAGGAKNIQYF. CDR3 DNA: TGTGCCAGCTCAGACGCGGGAGGAGCCAAAAACATTCAGTACTTC.

This chain links TRBV5-5 with TRBJ1-1; D unresolved. The germline CDR1 and CDR2 sequences are SGHKS and YYEKEE (reference sequence). The CDR3 covers 14 residues. Trimming removed 1 base at V and 4 bases at J, with 11 bases between. This chain's CDR3 is CASSLPLVGTEAFF. Written as DNA, the CDR3 is TGTGCCAGCAGCTTGCCCCTGGTCGGCACTGAAGCTTTCTTT.

The genes are TRBV18 and TRBJ2-1, with D possibly matching TRBD1 (5 bases). Germline CDR1 is KGHSH and CDR2 is LQKENI. This CDR3 spans 15 amino acids. The ends were cut back, 3 bases at V and 2 bases at J, with 11 bases in the middle. The CDR3 here is CASSPDRSTYNEQFF. For the CDR3, the DNA is TGTGCCAGCTCACCTGACAGATCCACCTACAATGAGCAGTTCTTC.

The V and J genes are TRBV24-1 and TRBJ1-1; D is undetermined. With 9 bases removed from V and 7 bases from J, the gap between germline ends came to 14 bases. This CDR3 has 12 amino acids. In germline, CDR1 is KGHDR, CDR2 SFDVKD. For the CDR3, the DNA is TGTGCCACCGGCAGCCAAACGGGTGAAGCTTTCTTT. Its protein product is CATGSQTGEAFF.

This chain uses TRBV15 with TRBJ2-7, with 7 bases lining up with TRBD2. This CDR3 contains 15 residues. V gave up 2 bases and J gave up 6 bases; unmatched junction bases: 10. Germline assignment: CDR1 LNHNV and CDR2 YYDKDF (reference sequence). DNA of the CDR3: TGTGCCACCAGCAGACTAGGGACCCAGCGGGGCGAGCAGTACTTC. Its protein product is CATSRLGTQRGEQYF.

This clonotype has only a few counts. The chain employs TRBV5-1 and TRBJ2-5; D possibly corresponds to TRBD2 (5 bases). Germline lookup yields CDR1 SGHRS and CDR2 YFSETQ. The CDR3 has 14 amino acids. V was trimmed by 5 bases and J by 3 bases, leaving 14 bases between them. CDR3 residues: CASSYGWGEETQYF. The CDR3 DNA sequence: TGCGCCAGCAGTTATGGTTGGGGAGAAGAGACCCAGTACTTC.

The gene calls are TRBV9 and TRBJ1-2; 10 positions match TRBD1. In germline, CDR1 is SGDLS, CDR2 YYNGEE. Germline trimming cut 7 bases from V and 5 bases from J; bases unmatched to any gene: 11. The CDR3 extends over 15 amino acids. The CDR3 region is CASAGQGRSGYGYTF. The CDR3 bases are TGTGCCAGCGCGGGACAGGGGCGATCGGGTTATGGCTACACCTTC.

CDR3 DNA sequence: TGTGCCAGCAGCTTAGTGCCTAGCGGGAGCACCAGACCCACCTACGAGCAGTACTTC. It codes for CASSLVPSGSTRPTYEQYF. This chain joins TRBV7-8 and TRBJ2-7; TRBD2 matches at 10 bases. Germline CDR1 reads SGHVS; CDR2 reads FQNEAQ. The J segment lost 2 bases and the V segment lost 1 base, leaving 14 bases of the junction unmatched. CDR3 length: 19 amino acids.

This rearrangement joins TRBV11-2 to TRBJ2-4, with 8 nucleotides matching TRBD2. With V trimmed by 7 bases and J by 12 bases, 14 bases remained unmatched. The V gene's germline CDR1 is SGHAT and CDR2 FQNNGV. This CDR3 has 14 residues. The CDR3 protein is CASTLGRASGPQYF. In nucleotides, the CDR3 is TGTGCCAGCACCCTCGGGAGGGCTAGCGGTCCTCAGTACTTC.

The V call is TRBV19, the J call TRBJ1-5; TRBD1 might be the D (5 bases). The CDR3 is 15 amino acids. Trimming cost V 6 bases and J 5 bases, with 17 bases left between them. Germline values: CDR1 LNHDA, CDR2 SQIVND (reference sequence). The CDR3 protein is CASRDGARDYQPQHF. The CDR3 coding sequence is TGTGCCAGTAGGGATGGGGCCAGGGATTATCAGCCCCAGCATTTT.

This clonotype turned up a few times. At one of its ends the junction is not consistent with the germline gene, which may arise from a read error. The chain combines TRBV7-7 with TRBJ2-7; 12 positions match TRBD1. This CDR3 comprises 17 residues. CDR1 is SSHAT, CDR2 FNYEAQ, per germline (reference sequence). The CDR3 loop reads CASSLNPGQGASYEQYF. CDR3 bases: TGTGCTAGCAGCTTAAACCCGGGACAGGGGGCTTCCTACGAGCAGTACTTC.

The CDR3 spells CASSATGRQSGVNEQFF. In DNA form, the CDR3 reads TGTGCCAGCAGCGCCACGGGGCGACAGAGTGGTGTCAATGAGCAGTTCTTC. The V gene is TRBV7-3, the J gene TRBJ2-1; D tentatively fits TRBD1 or TRBD2 (5 bases each). Looked up from germline, CDR1 is SGHTA and CDR2 is FQGTGA. The CDR3 totals 17 residues. The germline V and J ends were trimmed by 5 bases and 6 bases, with 23 bases remaining between them.

This chain uses TRBV2 with TRBJ1-5; D remains unclear. Trimming left V 6 bases short and J 0 bases short, with 12 bases between. Germline V gene data show CDR1 as SNHLY and CDR2 as FYNNEI. The CDR3 extends over 15 amino acids. CDR3 sequence: CASRRDTYSNQPQHF. DNA for the CDR3: TGTGCCAGCAGGAGAGACACCTATAGCAATCAGCCCCAGCATTTT.

This clonotype has only a few counts. The J gene is TRBJ2-7, the V gene TRBV5-1; 7 nucleotides line up with TRBD1. V gave up 4 bases and J gave up 5 bases; unmatched junction bases: 9. CDR1 and CDR2 from the germline V gene are SGHRS and YFSETQ. The CDR3 has 14 amino acids. CDR3 region: CASSLQGSSNEQYF. CDR3 coding DNA: TGCGCCAGCAGCCTACAGGGGTCTAGCAACGAGCAGTACTTC.

The chain couples TRBV4-2 to TRBJ2-7; 12 positions match TRBD2. This CDR3 is built from 16 residues. V lost 0 bases, J lost 10 bases, and 10 bases stayed unmatched. The V gene's germline CDR1 is LGHNA and CDR2 YNFKEQ. CDR3 loop: CASSQDKLAGGRGQYF. In DNA, the CDR3 is TGTGCCAGCAGCCAAGATAAGCTAGCGGGAGGGCGGGGTCAGTACTTC.

CDR3 amino acids: CATSREITDTQYF. The CDR3 nucleotides read TGTGCCACCAGCAGGGAAATCACAGATACGCAGTATTTT. The rearrangement joins TRBV15 to TRBJ2-3; D is unresolved. Trimming removed 3 bases at V and 2 bases at J, with 6 bases between. The CDR3 covers 13 residues. In germline, CDR1 is LNHNV, CDR2 YYDKDF (reference sequence). The variable domain in full, completed from reference TRBV15 and TRBJ2-3, reads DAMVIQNPRYQVTQFGKPVTLSCSQTLNHNVMYWYQQKSSQAPKLLFHYYDKDFNNEADTPDNFQSRRPNTSFCFLDIRSPGLGDTAMYLCATSREITDTQYFGPGTRLTVL.

The chain combines TRBV27 with TRBJ1-1; D gene uncertain. Germline lookup yields CDR1 MNHEY and CDR2 SMNVEV (reference sequence). The CDR3 is made up of 15 amino acids. The V end was cut by 2 bases, the J end by 0 bases, with 10 bases between. The CDR3 nucleotides are TGTGCCAGCAGTTTAAGACCGGGCATGAACACTGAAGCTTTCTTT. As protein: CASSLRPGMNTEAFF.

This chain connects TRBV10-3 to TRBJ2-1; 11 bases are a match to TRBD2. CDR1 is ENHRY, CDR2 SYGVKD, per germline. This CDR3 spans 15 amino acids. Trimming at V came to 5 bases and at J to 9 bases, leaving 9 bases not matched to a gene. The CDR3 DNA is TGTGCCATCAGTCCAGGGGTTAGCGGGAGGGGTGAGCAGTTCTTC. As protein: CAISPGVSGRGEQFF.

In this sample, this clonotype turned up a few times. The chain employs TRBV4-2 and TRBJ2-3; 9 bases are a match to TRBD2. The CDR3 is 17 amino acids. Germline assignment: CDR1 LGHNA and CDR2 YNFKEQ. V trimming: 0 bases; J trimming: 3 bases; junction bases outside the gene matches: 7. In DNA form, the CDR3 reads TGTGCCAGCAGCCAAGACCCCCAAAGCGGGAGGACAGATACGCAGTATTTT. It specifies CASSQDPQSGRTDTQYF.

The chain employs TRBV7-2 and TRBJ2-1; weak D call: TRBD2 (6 bases). From germline, CDR1 is SGHTA and CDR2 FQGNSA. Trimming left V 1 base short and J 3 bases short, with 13 bases between. This CDR3 is built from 16 residues. In DNA, the CDR3 is TGTGCCAGCAGCTTAGTAGGCGGGGCGAGCTACAATGAGCAGTTCTTC. The encoded protein is CASSLVGGASYNEQFF.

A few counts support this clonotype. The CDR3 nucleotides are TGTGCCGCCCAACTAGCGGGAGGGCTAAATACGCAGTATTTT. As protein: CAAQLAGGLNTQYF. The rearrangement uses TRBV30 and TRBJ2-3; 13 nucleotides agree with TRBD2. CDR3 size: 14 residues. Germline V gene data show CDR1 as GTSNPN and CDR2 as SVGIG (reference sequence). Trimming took 8 bases from V and 7 from J; bases not matched to a gene: 9.

The DNA of the CDR3 is TGTGCCAGCATACTAGAACAGGGATACGAGGTCTATGGCTACACCTTC. Translating it yields CASILEQGYEVYGYTF. The rearrangement links TRBV6-2 or TRBV6-3 to TRBJ1-2; possible D gene TRBD1, 6 bases. Germline CDR1 MNHEY, CDR2 SVGEGT. V was clipped by 7 bases and J by 4 bases, with 22 bases between them. The CDR3 runs 16 residues.

This clonotype was found a few times. The CDR3: CASSGGQPNSPLHF. The CDR3 nucleotides are TGCGCCAGCAGCGGAGGACAGCCGAATTCACCCCTCCACTTT. The chain couples TRBV5-1 to TRBJ1-6; possibly TRBD1 for D (6 bases). V was cut by 4 bases and J by 7 bases, with 12 bases left in between. Germline V gene data show CDR1 as SGHRS and CDR2 as YFSETQ. The CDR3 runs to 14 residues.

This clonotype has only a few counts. The chain couples TRBV30 to TRBJ1-2, with D hard to call. Trimming cost V 4 bases and J 4 bases, with 7 bases left between them. CDR3 length equals 11 residues. Per the germline V gene, CDR1 is GTSNPN and CDR2 is SVGIG (reference sequence). The CDR3 loop is CAWTQLYGYTF. The CDR3 DNA is TGTGCCTGGACCCAGCTCTATGGCTACACCTTC.

This clonotype was counted only a few times. The genes are TRBV24-1 and TRBJ2-5, with D tentatively TRBD2 (5 bases). Germline V gene data show CDR1 as KGHDR and CDR2 as SFDVKD. The CDR3 has 16 amino acids. With 4 bases removed from V and 2 bases from J, the gap between germline ends came to 16 bases. The CDR3 nucleotides are TGTGCCACCAGTGACCCTTCGAGGGTCGAACAAGAGACCCAGTACTTC. This sequence encodes CATSDPSRVEQETQYF.

Points on this clonotype: A junction boundary mismatches the germline segment, possibly from a read error. The genes are TRBV20-1 and TRBJ1-1, with a possible D match to TRBD1 (6 bases). The V gene's germline CDR1 is DFQATT and CDR2 SNEGSKA (reference sequence). This CDR3 is 12 amino acids long. In DNA, the CDR3 is TGCAGTGTTAGAGACGTGAAAGGGGGAGCTTTCTTT. This codes for CSVRDVKGGAFF.

The chain recombines TRBV20-1 with TRBJ2-3, with 12 nucleotides matching TRBD2. V trimming: 5 bases; J trimming: 2 bases; junction bases outside the gene matches: 5. In germline, CDR1 is DFQATT, CDR2 SNEGSKA (reference sequence). The CDR3 sequence is 15 residues long. The CDR3 nucleotides are TGCAGTGCTGGTGGACTAGCGGGGCACACAGATACGCAGTATTTT. Encoded protein: CSAGGLAGHTDTQYF.

To note about this clonotype: Germline and junction disagree at one end, which may indicate a read error. The chain recombines TRBV7-2 with TRBJ2-2; weak D call: TRBD2 (5 bases). The germline V gene encodes CDR1 SGHTA and CDR2 FQGNSA. The CDR3 runs to 13 residues. CDR3 protein: CASTLGRLGELFF. CDR3 DNA sequence: TGTGCCAGCACCTTAGGGAGATTGGGGGAGCTGTTTTTT. The complete variable domain, with remaining parts taken from reference TRBV7-2 and TRBJ2-2, reads GAGVSQSPSNKVTEKGKDVELRCDPISGHTALYWYRQSLGQGLEFLIYFQGNSAPDKSGLPSDRFSAERTGGSVSTLTIQRTQQEDSAVYLCASTLGRLGELFFGEGSRLTVL.